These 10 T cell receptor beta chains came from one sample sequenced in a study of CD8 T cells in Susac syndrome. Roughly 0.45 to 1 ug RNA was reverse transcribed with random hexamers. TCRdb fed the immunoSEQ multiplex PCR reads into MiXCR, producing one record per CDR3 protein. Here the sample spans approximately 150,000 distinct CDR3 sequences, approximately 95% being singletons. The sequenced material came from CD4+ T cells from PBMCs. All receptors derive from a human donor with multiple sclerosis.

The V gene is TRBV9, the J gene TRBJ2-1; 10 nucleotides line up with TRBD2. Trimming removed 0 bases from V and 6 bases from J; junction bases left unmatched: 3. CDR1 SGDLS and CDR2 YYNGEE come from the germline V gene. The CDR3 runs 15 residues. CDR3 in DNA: TGTGCCAGCAGCGTAGCAGCGGGAGGGCCCAATGAGCAGTTCTTC. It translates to CASSVAAGGPNEQFF.

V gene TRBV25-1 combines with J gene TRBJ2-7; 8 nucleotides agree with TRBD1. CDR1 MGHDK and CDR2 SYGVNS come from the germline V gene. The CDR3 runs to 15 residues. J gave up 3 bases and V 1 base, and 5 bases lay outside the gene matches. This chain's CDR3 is CASSELTGGGYEQYF. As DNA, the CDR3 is TGTGCCAGCAGTGAATTAACAGGGGGAGGCTACGAGCAGTACTTC.

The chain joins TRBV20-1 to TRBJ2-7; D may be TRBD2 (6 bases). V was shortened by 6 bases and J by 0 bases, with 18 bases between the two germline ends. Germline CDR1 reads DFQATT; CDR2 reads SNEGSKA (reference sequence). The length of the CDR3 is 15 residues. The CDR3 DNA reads TGCAGTGCCACGACCTTACGGGGGAGCTCCTACGAGCAGTACTTC. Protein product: CSATTLRGSSYEQYF.

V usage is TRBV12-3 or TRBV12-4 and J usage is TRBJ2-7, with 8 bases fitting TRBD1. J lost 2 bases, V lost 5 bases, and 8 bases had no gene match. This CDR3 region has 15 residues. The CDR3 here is CASSPRGRNAYEQYF. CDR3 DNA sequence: TGTGCCAGCAGTCCCAGGGGGCGCAATGCCTACGAGCAGTACTTC.

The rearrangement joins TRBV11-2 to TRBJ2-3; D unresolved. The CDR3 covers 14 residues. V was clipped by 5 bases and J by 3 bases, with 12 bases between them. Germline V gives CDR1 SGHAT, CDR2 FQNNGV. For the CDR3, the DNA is TGTGCCAGCAGCGGTCAGGCCTATACAGATACGCAGTATTTT. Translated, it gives CASSGQAYTDTQYF.

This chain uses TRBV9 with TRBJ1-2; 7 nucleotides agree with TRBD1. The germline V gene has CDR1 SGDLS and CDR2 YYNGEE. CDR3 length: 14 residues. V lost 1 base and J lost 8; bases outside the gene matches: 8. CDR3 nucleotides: TGTGCCAGCAGCGTAAGTCTTACAGGGGACGGCTACACCTTC. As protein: CASSVSLTGDGYTF.

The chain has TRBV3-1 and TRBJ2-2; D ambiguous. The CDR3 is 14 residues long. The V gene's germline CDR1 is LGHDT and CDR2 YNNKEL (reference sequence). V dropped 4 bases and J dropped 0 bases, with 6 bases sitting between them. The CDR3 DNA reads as TGTGCCAGCAGCCCTCGCCCGAACACCGGGGAGCTGTTTTTT. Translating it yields CASSPRPNTGELFF.

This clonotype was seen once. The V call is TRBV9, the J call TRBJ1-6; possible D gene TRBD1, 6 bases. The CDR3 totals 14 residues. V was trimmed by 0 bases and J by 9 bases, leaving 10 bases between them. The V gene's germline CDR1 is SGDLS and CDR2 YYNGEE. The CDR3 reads CASSVGGAGSPLHF. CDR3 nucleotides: TGTGCCAGCAGCGTAGGGGGGGCCGGTTCACCCCTCCACTTT.

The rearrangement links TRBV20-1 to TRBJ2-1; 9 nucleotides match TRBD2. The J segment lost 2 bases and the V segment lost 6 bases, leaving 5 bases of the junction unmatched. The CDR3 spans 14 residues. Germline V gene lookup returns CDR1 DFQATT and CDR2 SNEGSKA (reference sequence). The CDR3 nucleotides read TGCAGTGCACTATTAGCGGGGGCCTACAATGAGCAGTTCTTC. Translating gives CSALLAGAYNEQFF.

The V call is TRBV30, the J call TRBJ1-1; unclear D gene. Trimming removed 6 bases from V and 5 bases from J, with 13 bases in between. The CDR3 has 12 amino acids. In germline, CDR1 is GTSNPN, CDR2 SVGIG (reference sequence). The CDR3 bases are TGTGCCTGTTCGAGGAGGGAAACTGAAGCTTTCTTT. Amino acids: CACSRRETEAFF.